This T cell receptor beta chain was captured in a study of shared clonotypes between healthy human individuals. Profiled with immunoSEQ multiplex PCR; TCRdb holds only in-frame clones, not every one. The repertoire consists of roughly 2.5 million clones, with approximately 92% occurring once and the leading ten covering roughly 0.15%. The germline V gene encodes CDR1 MNHNY and CDR2 SVGAGI (reference sequence). The CDR3 is made up of 14 amino acids. V lost 7 bases and J lost 7, with 20 bases in between. The chain couples TRBV6-6 to TRBJ2-7; D remains unclear. The clonotype was recovered from a man aged 18 to 30 in good health. The material sequenced was naive CD4+ T cells sorted from blood. Subset specified: CD45RA+ positively selected. The CDR3 coding sequence is TGTGCCAGCATCTCCGGGCCCGCCGGAAGGGAGCAGTACTTC. As protein: CASISGPAGREQYF.